This T cell receptor beta chain was sequenced during a study of T cell responses to AZD1222 COVID-19 vaccine (dated by TCRdb to the early 2020s). As for the study more broadly: AZD1222 recipients with second doses at about 4 weeks or about 12 weeks were pooled, because spike-specific TCR depth and breadth did not differ between schedules. Trial participants were enrolled into age subgroups of 18-55, 56-69 and 70-plus years, which contained around 150, 29 and 61 TCR-sequenced participants, respectively. TCR sequencing was performed for 230 to 250 trial participants, of whom around 210 were given two doses of AZD1222 and 26 were given two doses of MenACWY control vaccine.

The CDR3 regions of human TCRbeta chains were subjected to immunosequencing. Regarding the original processing steps: TCRs in the repertoires were compared against a reference library of SARS-CoV-2-specific TCRs that had been generated with the MIRA antigen-specificity platform. Breadth was defined as the fraction of unique TCRs that were SARS-CoV-2-associated. Depth was defined as the fraction of total T cells that were SARS-CoV-2-associated. Using the MIRA data, each spike-specific TCR was mapped to the spike region that the TCR reacts to and placed in a CD4 or CD8 class. Log10-transformed breadth and depth values were compared by one-way ANOVA with Sidak's multiple comparisons tests. TCRdb mirrors the immuneACCESS table, restricted to in-frame sequences. Some clones are absent from its copies; in checked studies, under half trace to an unresolved V gene, and the reason for the others is unknown. The DNA gave D and trimming, while V, J and clone size come from that table. A total of 60,000 to 80,000 clones appear in this sample, around 86% of them only once. The ten largest clones take up around 19% of the sample.

Overall results and qualifications from the work: Conclusions about previously exposed vaccinees were limited because only six or seven AZD1222 recipients were SARS-CoV-2 seropositive at baseline. Participants were mostly white British and included more females than males, and it was suggested by the authors that clonal diversity may have been underestimated. The 56-69-year group was small, and its depth increase did not reach significance, likely because of low power. Because no day 14 peak-response samples were available, repertoires were characterized only after the peak T cell response. The vaccine-associated CD4 TCRs covered the entire spike protein, and the dominant responses fell in regions 160-218 and 743-854. A significant rise in spike-specific TCR breadth and depth was observed after two AZD1222 doses relative to day 0 and relative to MenACWY recipients. Reportedly, almost half of the unique spike-specific TCRs recognized epitopes lying outside the regions that are mutated in the B.1.351 and B.1.1.7 variants.

On this clone: Its binding antigen is unknown. Per-base qualities were not stored, and no clone one base away is much larger.

The label giving this sample's time point can be read as: baseline before first vaccination. Vaccinee samples came from UK trials COV001 and COV002, including a single-blind randomized controlled phase 2/3 trial of AZD1222 (ChAdOx1 nCoV-19) in healthy adults. Trial participant PBMC samples were collected at day 0 and day 28 after the second dose for TCRbeta chain sequencing. V and J are trimmed by 5 bases and 5 bases, and the gene matches miss 5 bases of the junction. The CDR3 has 13 amino acids, counting the end cysteine and phenylalanine. Only CDR3 DNA is held: 39 bases, read in frame from base 1. As encoded in the germline V gene (reference sequence), CDR1 is SGHAT while CDR2 is FQDESV.

The sequence links TRBV11-1 to TRBJ2-5; TRBD1 agrees with 7 junctional bases. The source is an adult in good health. Specimen: peripheral blood, collected on day 0 of AZD1222 vaccination. The CDR3 region reads CASSQPQGETQYF. The sequence in DNA is TGTGCCAGCAGCCAGCCACAGGGGGAGACCCAGTACTTC.